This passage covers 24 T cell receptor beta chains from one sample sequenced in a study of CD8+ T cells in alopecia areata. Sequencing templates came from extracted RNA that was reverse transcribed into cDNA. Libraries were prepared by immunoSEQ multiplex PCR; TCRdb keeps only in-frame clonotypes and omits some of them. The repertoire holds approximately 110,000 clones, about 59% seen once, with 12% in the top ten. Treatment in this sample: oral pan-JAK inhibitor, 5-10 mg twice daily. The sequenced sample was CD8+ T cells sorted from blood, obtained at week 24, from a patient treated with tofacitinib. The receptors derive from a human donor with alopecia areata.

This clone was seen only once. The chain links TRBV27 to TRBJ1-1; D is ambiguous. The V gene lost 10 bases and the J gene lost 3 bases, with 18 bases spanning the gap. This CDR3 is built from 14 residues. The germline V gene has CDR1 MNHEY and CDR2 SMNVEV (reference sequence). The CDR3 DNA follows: TGTGCCACCCAACTGAGGAGAGCGGACACTGAAGCTTTCTTT. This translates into CATQLRRADTEAFF.

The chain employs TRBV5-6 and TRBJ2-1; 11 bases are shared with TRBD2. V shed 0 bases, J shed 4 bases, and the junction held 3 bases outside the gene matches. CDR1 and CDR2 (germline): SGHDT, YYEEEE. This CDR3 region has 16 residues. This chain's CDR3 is CASSLASGGPYNEQFF. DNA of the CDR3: TGTGCCAGCAGCTTGGCTAGCGGGGGGCCGTACAATGAGCAGTTCTTC.

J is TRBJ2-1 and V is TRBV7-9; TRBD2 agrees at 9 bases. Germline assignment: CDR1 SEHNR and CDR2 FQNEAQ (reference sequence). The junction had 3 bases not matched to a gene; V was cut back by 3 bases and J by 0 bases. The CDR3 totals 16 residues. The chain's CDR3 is CASSFSGGSSYNEQFF. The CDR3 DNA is TGTGCCAGCAGCTTTAGCGGGGGAAGCTCCTACAATGAGCAGTTCTTC.

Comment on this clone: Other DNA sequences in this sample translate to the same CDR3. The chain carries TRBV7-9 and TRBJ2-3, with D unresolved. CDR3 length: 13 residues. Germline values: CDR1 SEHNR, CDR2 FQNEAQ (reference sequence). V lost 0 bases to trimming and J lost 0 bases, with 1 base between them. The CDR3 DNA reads TGTGCCAGCAGCTTAGCAAGCACAGATACGCAGTATTTT. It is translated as CASSLASTDTQYF.

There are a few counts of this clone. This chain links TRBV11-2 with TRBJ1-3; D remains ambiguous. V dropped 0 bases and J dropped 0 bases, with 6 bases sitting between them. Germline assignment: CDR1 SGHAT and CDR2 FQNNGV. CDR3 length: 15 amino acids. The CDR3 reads CASSLEIRSGNTIYF. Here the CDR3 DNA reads TGTGCCAGCAGCTTAGAGATTCGCTCTGGAAACACCATATATTTT.

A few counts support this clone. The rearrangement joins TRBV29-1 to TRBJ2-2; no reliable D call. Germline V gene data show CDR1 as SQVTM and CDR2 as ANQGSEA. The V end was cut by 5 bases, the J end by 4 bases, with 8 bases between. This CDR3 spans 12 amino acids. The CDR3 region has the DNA TGCAGCGTTTATTTAAGCACCGGGGAGCTGTTTTTT. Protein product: CSVYLSTGELFF.

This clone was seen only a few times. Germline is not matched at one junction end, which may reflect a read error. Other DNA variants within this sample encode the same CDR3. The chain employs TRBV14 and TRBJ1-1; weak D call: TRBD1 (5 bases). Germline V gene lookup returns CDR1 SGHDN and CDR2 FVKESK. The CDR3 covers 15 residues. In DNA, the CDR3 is TGTGCCAGCAGCCTGACATCGGCCTTGGACACTGAAGCTTTCTTC. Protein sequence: CASSLTSALDTEAFF.

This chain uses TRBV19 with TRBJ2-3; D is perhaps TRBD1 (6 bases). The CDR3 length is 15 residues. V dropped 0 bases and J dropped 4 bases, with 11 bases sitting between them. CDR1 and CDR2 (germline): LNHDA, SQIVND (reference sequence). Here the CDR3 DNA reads TGTGCCAGTAGTATAGAAGGGACACAGTCAGATACGCAGTATTTT. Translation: CASSIEGTQSDTQYF.

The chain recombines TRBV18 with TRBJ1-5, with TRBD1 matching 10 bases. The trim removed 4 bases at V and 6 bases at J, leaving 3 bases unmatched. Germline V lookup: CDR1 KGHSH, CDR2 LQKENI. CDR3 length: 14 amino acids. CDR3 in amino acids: CASSRGQGRQPQHF. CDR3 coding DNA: TGTGCCAGCTCACGGGGACAGGGGCGTCAGCCCCAGCATTTT.

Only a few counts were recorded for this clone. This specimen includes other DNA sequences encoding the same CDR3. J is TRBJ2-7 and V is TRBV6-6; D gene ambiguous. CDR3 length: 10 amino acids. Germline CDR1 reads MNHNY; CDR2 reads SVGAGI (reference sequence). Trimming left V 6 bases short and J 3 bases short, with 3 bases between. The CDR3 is CASRDYEQYF. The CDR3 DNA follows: TGTGCCAGCAGGGACTACGAGCAGTACTTC.

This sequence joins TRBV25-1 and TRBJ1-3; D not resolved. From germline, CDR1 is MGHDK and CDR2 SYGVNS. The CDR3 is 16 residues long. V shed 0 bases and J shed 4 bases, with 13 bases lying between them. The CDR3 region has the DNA TGTGCCAGCAGTGAATACGGCAGCCCTCACGGAAACACCATATATTTT. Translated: CASSEYGSPHGNTIYF. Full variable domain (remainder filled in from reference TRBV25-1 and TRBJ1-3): EADIYQTPRYLVIGTGKKITLECSQTMGHDKMYWYQQDPGMELHLIHYSYGVNSTEKGDLSSESTVSRIRTEHFPLTLESARPSHTSQYLCASSEYGSPHGNTIYFGEGSWLTVV.

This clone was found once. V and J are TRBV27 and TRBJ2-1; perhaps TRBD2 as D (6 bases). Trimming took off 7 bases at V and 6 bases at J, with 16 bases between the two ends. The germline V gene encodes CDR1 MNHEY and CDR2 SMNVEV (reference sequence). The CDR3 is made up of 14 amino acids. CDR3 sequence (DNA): TGTGCCAGCACCCCGGGACTGGGGAGCAATGAGCAGTTCTTC. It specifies CASTPGLGSNEQFF.

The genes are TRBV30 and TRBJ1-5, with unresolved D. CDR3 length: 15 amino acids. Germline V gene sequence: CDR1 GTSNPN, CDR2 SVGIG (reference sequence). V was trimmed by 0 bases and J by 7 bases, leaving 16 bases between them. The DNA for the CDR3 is TGTGCCTGGAGTGTAGATCGGGGAGGGAACCAGCCCCAGCATTTT. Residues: CAWSVDRGGNQPQHF.

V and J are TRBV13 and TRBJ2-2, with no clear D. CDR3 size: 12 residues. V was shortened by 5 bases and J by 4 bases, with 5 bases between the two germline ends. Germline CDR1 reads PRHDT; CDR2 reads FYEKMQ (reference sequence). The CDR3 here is CASSHITGELFF. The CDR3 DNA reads TGTGCCAGCAGCCACATCACCGGGGAGCTGTTTTTT. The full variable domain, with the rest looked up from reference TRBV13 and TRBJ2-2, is AAGVIQSPRHLIKEKRETATLKCYPIPRHDTVYWYQQGPGQDPQFLISFYEKMQSDKGSIPDRFSAQQFSDYHSELNMSSLELGDSALYFCASSHITGELFFGEGSRLTVL.

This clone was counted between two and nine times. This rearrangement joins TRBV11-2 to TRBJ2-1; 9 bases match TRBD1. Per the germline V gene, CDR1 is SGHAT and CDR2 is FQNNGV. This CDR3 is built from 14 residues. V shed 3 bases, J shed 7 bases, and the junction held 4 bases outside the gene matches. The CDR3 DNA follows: TGTGCCAGCAGCTTCGGGACAGGGAGTAATGAGCAGTTCTTC. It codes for CASSFGTGSNEQFF. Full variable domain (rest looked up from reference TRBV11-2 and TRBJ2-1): EAGVAQSPRYKIIEKRQSVAFWCNPISGHATLYWYQQILGQGPKLLIQFQNNGVVDDSQLPKDRFSAERLKGVDSTLKIQPAKLEDSAVYLCASSFGTGSNEQFFGPGTRLTVL.

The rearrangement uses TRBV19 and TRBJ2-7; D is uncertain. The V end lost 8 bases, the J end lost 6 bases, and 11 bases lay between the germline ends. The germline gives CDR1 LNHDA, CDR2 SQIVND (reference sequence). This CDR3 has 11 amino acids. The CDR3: CASYHLGEQYF. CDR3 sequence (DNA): TGTGCCAGTTACCACCTTGGCGAGCAGTACTTC.

CDR3 bases: TGTGCCACCAGCAGAGATGGACAAAACACCGGGGAGCTGTTTTTT. Translation gives CATSRDGQNTGELFF. The rearrangement links TRBV15 to TRBJ2-2; TRBD1 might be the D (5 bases). Germline CDR1 and CDR2: LNHNV and YYDKDF (reference sequence). Between the trimmed V and J ends, which lost 0 bases and 2 bases, there was a span of 7 bases. This CDR3 has 15 residues.

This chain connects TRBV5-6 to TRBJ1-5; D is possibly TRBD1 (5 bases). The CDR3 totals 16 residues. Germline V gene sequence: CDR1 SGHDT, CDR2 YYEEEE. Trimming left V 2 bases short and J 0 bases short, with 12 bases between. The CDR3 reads CASSLMTVHSNQPQHF. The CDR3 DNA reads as TGTGCCAGCAGCTTAATGACAGTTCATAGCAATCAGCCCCAGCATTTT. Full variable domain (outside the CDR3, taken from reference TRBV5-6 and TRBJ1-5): DAGVTQSPTHLIKTRGQQVTLRCSPKSGHDTVSWYQQALGQGPQFIFQYYEEEERQRGNFPDRFSGHQFPNYSSELNVNALLLGDSALYLCASSLMTVHSNQPQHFGDGTRLSIL.

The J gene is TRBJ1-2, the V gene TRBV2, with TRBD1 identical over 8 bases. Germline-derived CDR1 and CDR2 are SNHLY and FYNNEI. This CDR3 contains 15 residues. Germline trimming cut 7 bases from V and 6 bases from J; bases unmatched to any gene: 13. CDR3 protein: CASIEGSGGYNGYTF. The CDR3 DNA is TGTGCCAGCATCGAAGGTTCAGGGGGCTATAATGGCTACACCTTC.

The CDR3 coding sequence is TGCGCCAGCAGCCTGACGGGGGCAGATACGCAGTATTTT. It codes for CASSLTGADTQYF. The chain is built from TRBV5-1 and TRBJ2-3; a weak D match, TRBD2 (6 bases). Looked up from germline, CDR1 is SGHRS and CDR2 is YFSETQ. Deletions cut 4 bases from V and 4 bases from J, with 10 bases between. The CDR3 length is 13 residues.

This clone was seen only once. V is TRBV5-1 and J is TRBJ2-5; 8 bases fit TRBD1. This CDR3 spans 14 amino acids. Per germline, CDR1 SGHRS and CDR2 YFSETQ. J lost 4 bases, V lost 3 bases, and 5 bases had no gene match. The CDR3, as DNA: TGCGCCAGCAGCTCTGGACAGGGACCAGAGACCCAGTACTTC. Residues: CASSSGQGPETQYF.

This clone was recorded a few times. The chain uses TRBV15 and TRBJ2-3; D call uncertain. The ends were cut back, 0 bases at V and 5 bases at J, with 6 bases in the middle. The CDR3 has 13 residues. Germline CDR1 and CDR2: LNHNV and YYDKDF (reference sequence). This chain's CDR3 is CATSRDIGDTQYF. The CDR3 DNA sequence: TGTGCCACCAGCAGAGATATAGGAGATACGCAGTATTTT.

The CDR3 DNA reads as TGTGCCAGCAGTGAAGACCCTAGCGGGGGGACTTTGGATACGCAGTATTTT. Encoded protein: CASSEDPSGGTLDTQYF. The rearrangement links TRBV6-1 to TRBJ2-3, with 11 bases aligning to TRBD2. The germline gives CDR1 MNHNS, CDR2 SASEGT. The J segment lost 6 bases and the V segment lost 1 base, leaving 9 bases of the junction unmatched. CDR3 size: 17 residues.

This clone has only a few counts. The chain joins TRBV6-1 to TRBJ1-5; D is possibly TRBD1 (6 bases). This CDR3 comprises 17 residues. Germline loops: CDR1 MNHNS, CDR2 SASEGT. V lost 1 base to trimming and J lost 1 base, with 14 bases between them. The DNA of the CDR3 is TGTGCCAGCAGTGAAGTATTGAGGAGGGGGAGCAATCAGCCCCAGCATTTT. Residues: CASSEVLRRGSNQPQHF.